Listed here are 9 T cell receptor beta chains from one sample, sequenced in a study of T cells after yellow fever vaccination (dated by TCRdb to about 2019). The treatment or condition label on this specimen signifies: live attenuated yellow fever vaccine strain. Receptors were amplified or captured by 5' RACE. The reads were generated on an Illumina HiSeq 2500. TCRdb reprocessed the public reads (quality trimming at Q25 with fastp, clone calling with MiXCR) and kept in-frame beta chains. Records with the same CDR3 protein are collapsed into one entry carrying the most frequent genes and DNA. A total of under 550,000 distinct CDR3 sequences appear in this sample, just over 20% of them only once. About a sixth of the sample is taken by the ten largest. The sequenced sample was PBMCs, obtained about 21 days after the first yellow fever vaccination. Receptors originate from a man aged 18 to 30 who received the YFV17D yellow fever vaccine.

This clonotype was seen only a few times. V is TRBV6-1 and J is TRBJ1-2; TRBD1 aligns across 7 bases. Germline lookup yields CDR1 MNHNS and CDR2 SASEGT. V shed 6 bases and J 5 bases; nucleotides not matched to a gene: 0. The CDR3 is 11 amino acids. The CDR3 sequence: CASRQGYGYTF. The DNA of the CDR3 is TGTGCCAGCAGACAGGGGTATGGCTACACCTTC.

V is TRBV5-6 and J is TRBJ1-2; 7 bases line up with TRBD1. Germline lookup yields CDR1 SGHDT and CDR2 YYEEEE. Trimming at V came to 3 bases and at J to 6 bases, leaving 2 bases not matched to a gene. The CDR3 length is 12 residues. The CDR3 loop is CASSYDRDGYTF. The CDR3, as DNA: TGTGCCAGCAGCTACGACAGGGATGGCTACACCTTC.

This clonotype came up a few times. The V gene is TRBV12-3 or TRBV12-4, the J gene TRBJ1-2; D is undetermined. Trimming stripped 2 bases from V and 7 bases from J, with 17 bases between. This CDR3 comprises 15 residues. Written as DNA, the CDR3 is TGTGCCAGCAGTTTAATCGGTCGGCCGATTAGTGGCTACACCTTC. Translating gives CASSLIGRPISGYTF.

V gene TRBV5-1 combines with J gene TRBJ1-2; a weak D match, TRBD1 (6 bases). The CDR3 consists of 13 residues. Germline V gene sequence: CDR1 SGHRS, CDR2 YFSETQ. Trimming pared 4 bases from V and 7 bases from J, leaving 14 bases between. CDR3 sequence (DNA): TGCGCCAGCAGCCAACAGGGCGGCGGTGGCTACACCTTC. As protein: CASSQQGGGGYTF. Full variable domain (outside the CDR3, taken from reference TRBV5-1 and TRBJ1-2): KAGVTQTPRYLIKTRGQQVTLSCSPISGHRSVSWYQQTPGQGLQFLFEYFSETQRNKGNFPGRFSGRQFSNSRSEMNVSTLELGDSALYLCASSQQGGGGYTFGSGTRLTVV.

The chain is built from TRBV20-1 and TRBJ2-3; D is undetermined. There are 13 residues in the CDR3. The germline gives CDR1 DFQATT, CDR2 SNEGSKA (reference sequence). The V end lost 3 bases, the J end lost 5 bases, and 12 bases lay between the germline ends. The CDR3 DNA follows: TGCAGTGCTAGCCGCACAGCTAGAGATACGCAGTATTTT. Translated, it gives CSASRTARDTQYF.

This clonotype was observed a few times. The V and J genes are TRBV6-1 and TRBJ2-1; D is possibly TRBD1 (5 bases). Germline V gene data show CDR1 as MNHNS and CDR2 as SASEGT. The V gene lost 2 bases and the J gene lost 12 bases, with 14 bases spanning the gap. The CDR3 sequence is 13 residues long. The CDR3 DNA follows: TGTGCCAGCAGTGAAAGGGGTGGTGGTTGGCAGTTCTTC. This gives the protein CASSERGGGWQFF.

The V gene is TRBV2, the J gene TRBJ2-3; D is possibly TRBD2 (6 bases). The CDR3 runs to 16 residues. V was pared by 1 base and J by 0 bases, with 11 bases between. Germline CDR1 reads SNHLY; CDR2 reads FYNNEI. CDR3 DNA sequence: TGTGCCAGCAGTGAAGTGGGGGGAGCTAGCACAGATACGCAGTATTTT. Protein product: CASSEVGGASTDTQYF.

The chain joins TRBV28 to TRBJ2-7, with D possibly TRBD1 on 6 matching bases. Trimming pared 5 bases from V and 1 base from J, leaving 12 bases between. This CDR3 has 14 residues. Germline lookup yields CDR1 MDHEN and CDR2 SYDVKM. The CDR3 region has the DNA TGTGCCAGCAGTCGACAGGCTTGGTCCTACGAGCAGTACGTC. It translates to CASSRQAWSYEQYV.

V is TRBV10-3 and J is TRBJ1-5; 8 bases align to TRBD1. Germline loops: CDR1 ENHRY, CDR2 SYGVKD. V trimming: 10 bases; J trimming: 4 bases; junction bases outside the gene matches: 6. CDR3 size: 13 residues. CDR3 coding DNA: TGTGCCAGCAAAGGGACAGGTAATCAGCCCCAGCATTTT. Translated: CASKGTGNQPQHF.